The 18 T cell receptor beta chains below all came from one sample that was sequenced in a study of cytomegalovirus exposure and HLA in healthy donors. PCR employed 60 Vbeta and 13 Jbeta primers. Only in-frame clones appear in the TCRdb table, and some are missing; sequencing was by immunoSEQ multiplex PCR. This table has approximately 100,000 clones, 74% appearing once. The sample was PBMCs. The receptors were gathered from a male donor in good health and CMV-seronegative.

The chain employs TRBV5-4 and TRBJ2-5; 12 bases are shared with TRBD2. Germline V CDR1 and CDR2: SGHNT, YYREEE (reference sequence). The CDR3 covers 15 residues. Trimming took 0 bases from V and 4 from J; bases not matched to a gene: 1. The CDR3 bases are TGTGCCAGCAGCTTGGGACTAGCGGGAGCAGAGACCCAGTACTTC. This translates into CASSLGLAGAETQYF.

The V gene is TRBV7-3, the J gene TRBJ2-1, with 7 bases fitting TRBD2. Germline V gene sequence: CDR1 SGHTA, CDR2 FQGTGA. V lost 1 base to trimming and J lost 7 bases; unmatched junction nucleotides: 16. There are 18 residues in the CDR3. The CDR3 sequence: CASSLNPSAGGSWNEQFF. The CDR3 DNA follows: TGTGCCAGCAGCTTAAATCCCAGCGCGGGCGGGAGTTGGAATGAGCAGTTCTTC. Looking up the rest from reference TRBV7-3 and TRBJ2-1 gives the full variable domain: GAGVSQTPSNKVTEKGKYVELRCDPISGHTALYWYRQSLGQGPEFLIYFQGTGAADDSGLPNDRFFAVRPEGSVSTLKIQRTERGDSAVYLCASSLNPSAGGSWNEQFFGPGTRLTVL.

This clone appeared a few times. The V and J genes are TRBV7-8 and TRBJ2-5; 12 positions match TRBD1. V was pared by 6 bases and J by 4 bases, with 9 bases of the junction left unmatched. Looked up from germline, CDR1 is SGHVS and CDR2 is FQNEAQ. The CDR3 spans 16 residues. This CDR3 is CASRMVGTGGRETQYF. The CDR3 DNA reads TGTGCCAGCAGGATGGTCGGGACAGGGGGCAGAGAGACCCAGTACTTC.

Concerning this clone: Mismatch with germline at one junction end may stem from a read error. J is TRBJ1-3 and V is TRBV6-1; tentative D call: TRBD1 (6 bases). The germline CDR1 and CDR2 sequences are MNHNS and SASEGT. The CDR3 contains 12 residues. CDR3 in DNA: TGTGCCAGCGAAAAGGACAGAAACTCCATATATTTT. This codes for CASEKDRNSIYF.

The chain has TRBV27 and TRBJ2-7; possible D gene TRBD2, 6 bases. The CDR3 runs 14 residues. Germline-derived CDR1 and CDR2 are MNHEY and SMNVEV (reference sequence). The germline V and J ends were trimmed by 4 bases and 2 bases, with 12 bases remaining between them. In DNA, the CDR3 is TGTGCCAGCAGTTCGATAGCGGAACCCTACGAGCAGTACTTC. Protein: CASSSIAEPYEQYF.

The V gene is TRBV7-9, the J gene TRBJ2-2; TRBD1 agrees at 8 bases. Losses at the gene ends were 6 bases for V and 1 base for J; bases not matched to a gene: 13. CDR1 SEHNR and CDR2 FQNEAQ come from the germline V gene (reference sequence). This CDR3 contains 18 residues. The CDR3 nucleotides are TGTGCCAGCAGACCTCGAACTCCGGGACAGGTGAACACCGGGGAGCTGTTTTTT. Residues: CASRPRTPGQVNTGELFF. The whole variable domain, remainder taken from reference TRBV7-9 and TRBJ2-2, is DTGVSQNPRHKITKRGQNVTFRCDPISEHNRLYWYRQTLGQGPEFLTYFQNEAQLEKSRLLSDRFSAERPKGSFSTLEIQRTEQGDSAMYLCASRPRTPGQVNTGELFFGEGSRLTVL.

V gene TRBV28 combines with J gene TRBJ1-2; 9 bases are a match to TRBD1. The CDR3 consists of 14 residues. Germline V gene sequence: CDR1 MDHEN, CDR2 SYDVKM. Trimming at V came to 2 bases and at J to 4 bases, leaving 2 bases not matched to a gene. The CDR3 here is CASSLPGQGYGYTF. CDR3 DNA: TGTGCCAGCAGTTTACCGGGACAGGGCTATGGCTACACCTTC.

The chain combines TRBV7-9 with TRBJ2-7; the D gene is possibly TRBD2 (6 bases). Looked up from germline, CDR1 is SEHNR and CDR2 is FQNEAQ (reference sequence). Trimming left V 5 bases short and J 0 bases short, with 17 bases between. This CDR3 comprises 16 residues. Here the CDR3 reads CASSPARIADSYEQYF. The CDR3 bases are TGTGCCAGCAGCCCCGCTCGGATAGCGGACTCCTACGAGCAGTACTTC.

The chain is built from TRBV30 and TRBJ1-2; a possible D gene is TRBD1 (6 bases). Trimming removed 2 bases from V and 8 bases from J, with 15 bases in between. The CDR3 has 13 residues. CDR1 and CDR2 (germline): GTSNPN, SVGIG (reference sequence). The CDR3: CAWSSGQPIGYTF. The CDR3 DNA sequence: TGTGCCTGGAGTTCCGGACAGCCTATAGGCTACACCTTC.

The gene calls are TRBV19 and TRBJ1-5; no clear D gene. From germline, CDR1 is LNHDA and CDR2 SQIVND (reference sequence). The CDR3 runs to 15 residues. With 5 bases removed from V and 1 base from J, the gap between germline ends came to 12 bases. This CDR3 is CASSAYGLSNQPQHF. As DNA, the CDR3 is TGTGCCAGTAGTGCGTATGGTTTGAGCAATCAGCCCCAGCATTTT.

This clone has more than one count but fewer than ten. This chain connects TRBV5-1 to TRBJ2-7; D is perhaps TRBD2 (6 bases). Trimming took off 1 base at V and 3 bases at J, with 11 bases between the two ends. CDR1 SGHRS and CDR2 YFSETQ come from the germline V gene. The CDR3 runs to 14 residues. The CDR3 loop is CASSLRREDYEQYF. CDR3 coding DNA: TGCGCCAGCAGCTTGAGAAGGGAGGACTACGAGCAGTACTTC.

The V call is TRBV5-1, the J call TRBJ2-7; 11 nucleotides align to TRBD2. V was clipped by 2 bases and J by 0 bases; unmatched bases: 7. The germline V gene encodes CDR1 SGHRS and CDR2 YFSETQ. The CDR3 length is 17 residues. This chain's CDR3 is CASSFRLAGSGSYEQYF. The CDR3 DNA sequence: TGCGCCAGCAGCTTCCGACTAGCGGGGTCTGGCTCCTACGAGCAGTACTTC. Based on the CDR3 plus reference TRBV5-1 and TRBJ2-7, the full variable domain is KAGVTQTPRYLIKTRGQQVTLSCSPISGHRSVSWYQQTPGQGLQFLFEYFSETQRNKGNFPGRFSGRQFSNSRSEMNVSTLELGDSALYLCASSFRLAGSGSYEQYFGPGTRLTVT.

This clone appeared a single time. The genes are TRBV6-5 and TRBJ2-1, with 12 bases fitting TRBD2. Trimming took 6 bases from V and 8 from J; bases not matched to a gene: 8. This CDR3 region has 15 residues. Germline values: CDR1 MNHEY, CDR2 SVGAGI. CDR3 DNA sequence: TGTGCCAGCAGGGGCCCTAGCGGGAGGGTCGATGAGCAGTTCTTC. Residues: CASRGPSGRVDEQFF.

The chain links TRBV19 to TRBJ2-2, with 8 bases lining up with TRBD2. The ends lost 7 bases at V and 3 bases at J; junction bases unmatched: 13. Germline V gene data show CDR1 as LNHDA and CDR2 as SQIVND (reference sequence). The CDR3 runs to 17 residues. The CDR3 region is CASTTRGGAGDTGELFF. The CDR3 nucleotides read TGTGCCAGTACAACCCGGGGGGGGGCAGGCGACACCGGGGAGCTGTTTTTT. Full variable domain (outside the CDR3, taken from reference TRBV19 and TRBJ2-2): DGGITQSPKYLFRKEGQNVTLSCEQNLNHDAMYWYRQDPGQGLRLIYYSQIVNDFQKGDIAEGYSVSREKKESFPLTVTSAQKNPTAFYLCASTTRGGAGDTGELFFGEGSRLTVL.

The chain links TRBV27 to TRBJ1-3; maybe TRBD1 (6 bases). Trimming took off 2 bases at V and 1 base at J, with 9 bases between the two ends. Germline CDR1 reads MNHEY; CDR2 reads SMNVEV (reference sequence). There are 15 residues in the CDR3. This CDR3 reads CASSLSRGSGNTIYF. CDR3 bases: TGTGCCAGCAGTTTAAGTAGGGGGTCTGGAAACACCATATATTTT.

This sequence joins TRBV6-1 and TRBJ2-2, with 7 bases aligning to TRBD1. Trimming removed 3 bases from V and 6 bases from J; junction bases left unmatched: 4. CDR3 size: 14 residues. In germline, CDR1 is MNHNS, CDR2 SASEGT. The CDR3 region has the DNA TGTGCCAGCAGTGATGGGACAGACTCCGGGGAGCTGTTTTTT. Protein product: CASSDGTDSGELFF.

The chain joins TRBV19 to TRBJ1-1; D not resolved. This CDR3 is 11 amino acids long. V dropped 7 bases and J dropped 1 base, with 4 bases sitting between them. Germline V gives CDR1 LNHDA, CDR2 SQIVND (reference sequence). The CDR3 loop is CASNRNTEAFF. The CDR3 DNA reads TGTGCCAGTAATCGGAACACTGAAGCTTTCTTT.

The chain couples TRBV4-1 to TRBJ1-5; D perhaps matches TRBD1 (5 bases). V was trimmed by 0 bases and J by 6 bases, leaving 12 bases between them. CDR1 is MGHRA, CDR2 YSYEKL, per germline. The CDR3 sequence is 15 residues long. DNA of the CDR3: TGCGCCAGCAGCCAAGATGTTGGGGGAGGTCAGCCCCAGCATTTT. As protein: CASSQDVGGGQPQHF.